These 2 T cell receptor beta chains were all obtained from the same sample, sequenced in a study of blood T cells in healthy people across ages (dated by TCRdb to the mid-2010s). Receptor libraries were prepared by 5' RACE. Sequencing was carried out with an Illumina HiSeq 2500. A second roughly 7 to 12 cycle PCR used a sample-barcoded 5' primer and a J-beta primer mix. TCRdb passed the public sequencing reads through fastp at Q25 and MiXCR, retaining productive beta sequences. Records with the same CDR3 protein are collapsed into one entry carrying the most frequent genes and DNA. For this sample the table gives about 800,000 distinct CDR3 sequences, of which 55% to 75% were detected only once. Of the sample, approximately 20% is held by the ten largest clones. The material sequenced was blood. These receptors were taken from a man aged 30-40 years in good health.

This clonotype was picked up one time. This chain links TRBV7-2 with TRBJ2-1; D unclear. There are 14 residues in the CDR3. Germline CDR1 and CDR2: SGHTA and FQGNSA. V lost 5 bases and J 2 bases, leaving 10 bases between the germline ends. The CDR3 loop is CASSPNTAYNEQFF. The CDR3 bases are TGTGCCAGCAGCCCAAACACGGCCTACAATGAGCAGTTCTTC.

Of note for this clonotype: The CDR3 does not close with the conserved phenylalanine or tryptophan, likely indicating a read error. The rearrangement uses TRBV25-1 and TRBJ1-1; D is undetermined. This CDR3 spans 16 amino acids. Trimming pared 5 bases from V and 3 bases from J, leaving 19 bases between. Per germline, CDR1 MGHDK and CDR2 SYGVNS. The CDR3, as DNA: TGTGCCAGCAGTCCACGACCTTACATCGGGGACACTGAAGCTTTCCTT. This codes for CASSPRPYIGDTEAFL.